This T cell receptor beta chain was recovered during a study of blood T cell repertoires in COVID-19. V dropped 7 bases and J dropped 0 bases, with 10 bases sitting between them. This CDR3 has 14 amino acids. CDR1 and CDR2 (germline): SNHLY, FYNNEI. Only in-frame clones appear in the TCRdb table, and some are missing; sequencing was by immunoSEQ multiplex PCR. The sample has 250,000 to 350,000 clones, under 90% seen once. This receptor was taken from a woman aged 45-65 years who had been exposed to COVID-19. Sequencing was done on a sample of PBMCs or T cells enriched from blood (not recorded which). The J gene is TRBJ1-5, the V gene TRBV2, with a tentative D call TRBD1 (5 bases). The CDR3 region has the DNA TGTGCCAGCATTGGGGCTGATAGCAATCAGCCCCAGCATTTT. Protein product: CASIGADSNQPQHF.